This T cell receptor beta chain was sequenced during a study of neurological immune-mediated disorders. Study-level points and caveats: Expanded clones shared no CDR3 amino acid sequences across subjects, suggesting private repertoires in all groups. Multiple sclerosis was found to have the least TCR clonal expansion, below healthy controls, and HTLV-1-associated myelopathy the most.

The CDR3 covers 20 residues. Germline values: CDR1 SGHTA, CDR2 FQGNSA. V was pared by 5 bases and J by 3 bases, with 29 bases between. This clonotype was counted many times. The antigen is undetermined. The cells used in sorted libraries, CD4+ or CD8+ T cells, numbered about a million. Every sequencing run generated over 180 million TCR-beta sequences from 15-18 subjects. MiXCR, run by TCRdb on the 5' RACE reads, gives a single entry per CDR3 protein. The sample has about 38,000 distinct CDR3 sequences; roughly 11% are singletons. This TCR came from a woman under 40 with HTLV-1-associated myelopathy (HAM/TSP). The chain carries TRBV7-2 and TRBJ1-5, with D possibly matching TRBD1 (6 bases). The sequenced material came from CD4+ T cells from blood. CDR3: CASSHAGDTALIRSNQPQHF. CDR3 bases: TGTGCCAGCAGCCACGCGGGGGACACCGCTCTCATCAGGTCCAATCAGCCCCAGCATTTT.